Below, 30 T cell receptor beta chains from the same sample are listed, as sequenced in a study of T-cell reconstitution after alpha-beta-depleted transplantation in children. Unique molecular identifiers tagged the TCRbeta library. Each CDR3 protein gets one entry after TCRdb re-called the PCR reads with MiXCR. The table includes about 510,000 distinct CDR3 sequences, about an eighth detected once. This sample comprised PBMCs, mostly from graft donor cells, obtained 180 days after TCRalphabeta/CD19-depleted stem cell transplant. Receptor source: a female patient aged 2 to 10 who had a stem cell transplant for aplastic anemia, so the T cells may come from the graft donor.

This sequence joins TRBV5-1 and TRBJ2-3; maybe TRBD2 (6 bases). Germline V gene lookup returns CDR1 SGHRS and CDR2 YFSETQ. Trimming took 5 bases from V and 4 from J, leaving 14 bases between them. This CDR3 spans 14 amino acids. This CDR3 reads CASRRAGGADTQYF. For the CDR3, the DNA is TGCGCCAGCAGAAGGGCCGGAGGGGCAGATACGCAGTATTTT.

This clonotype has more than one count but fewer than ten. The rearrangement joins TRBV5-8 to TRBJ1-1; D might be TRBD1 (5 bases). The CDR3 spans 16 residues. CDR1 and CDR2 from the germline V gene are SGHTS and YDEGEE. Trimming stripped 4 bases from V and 3 bases from J, with 19 bases between. The CDR3 region is CASSLSPGIWYTEAFF. CDR3 coding DNA: TGTGCCAGCAGCCTCTCTCCAGGGATCTGGTACACTGAAGCTTTCTTT. Full variable domain (outside the CDR3, taken from reference TRBV5-8 and TRBJ1-1): EAGVTQSPTHLIKTRGQQATLRCSPISGHTSVYWYQQALGLGLQFLLWYDEGEERNRGNFPPRFSGRQFPNYSSELNVNALELEDSALYLCASSLSPGIWYTEAFFGQGTRLTVV.

This clonotype was counted between two and nine times. The chain links TRBV24-1 to TRBJ2-2; weak D call: TRBD2 (5 bases). The CDR3 loop spans 16 amino acids. V was cut by 5 bases and J by 6 bases, with 18 bases left in between. Germline CDR1 is KGHDR and CDR2 is SFDVKD. CDR3 in DNA: TGTGCCACCAGTGCAGTATTTGGACTCATCCCCGGGGAGCTGTTTTTT. Translated, it gives CATSAVFGLIPGELFF.

DNA for the CDR3: TGTGCCATCAAGGGGCTAGCGAGGGGGCTATACAATGAGCAGTTCTTC. This codes for CAIKGLARGLYNEQFF. The V and J genes are TRBV10-3 and TRBJ2-1, with D tentatively TRBD1 (7 bases). Between the trimmed V and J ends, which lost 7 bases and 4 bases, there was a span of 20 bases. Germline V gene data show CDR1 as ENHRY and CDR2 as SYGVKD. The CDR3 has 16 amino acids.

Many counts were recorded for this clonotype. This sequence joins TRBV28 and TRBJ1-2, with D perhaps matching TRBD1 (5 bases). V gave up 5 bases and J gave up 7 bases, with 20 bases separating them. There are 15 residues in the CDR3. Looked up from germline, CDR1 is MDHEN and CDR2 is SYDVKM. The CDR3 bases are TGTGCCAGCAGTCTTCTTCCGACCGGGGCGGGTGGCTACACCTTC. Translating gives CASSLLPTGAGGYTF.

This clonotype was counted ten times or more. The genes are TRBV5-1 and TRBJ2-1; TRBD2 aligns across 9 bases. The length of the CDR3 is 20 residues. V shed 4 bases and J 0 bases; nucleotides not matched to a gene: 17. Germline V gives CDR1 SGHRS, CDR2 YFSETQ. This chain's CDR3 is CASSVQGTAGGPSSYNEQFF. The CDR3 DNA is TGCGCCAGCAGCGTTCAGGGGACAGCGGGAGGCCCGAGCTCCTACAATGAGCAGTTCTTC.

This clonotype was found many times. The chain recombines TRBV27 with TRBJ2-3; unclear D gene. V was shortened by 1 base and J by 0 bases, with 5 bases between the two germline ends. The CDR3 runs 14 residues. CDR1 and CDR2 from the germline V gene are MNHEY and SMNVEV (reference sequence). The CDR3 DNA reads as TGTGCCAGCAGTTTATTAAGGAGCACAGATACGCAGTATTTT. It encodes CASSLLRSTDTQYF.

This chain links TRBV6-5 with TRBJ1-5; 12 bases agree with TRBD1. V lost 2 bases to trimming and J lost 6 bases; unmatched junction nucleotides: 2. The germline V gene encodes CDR1 MNHEY and CDR2 SVGAGI. The CDR3 sequence is 15 residues long. CDR3 sequence: CASSYPGQGAQPQHF. The CDR3 DNA is TGTGCCAGCAGTTACCCGGGACAGGGGGCTCAGCCCCAGCATTTT.

The chain has TRBV20-1 and TRBJ1-5, with 8 bases aligning to TRBD1. Trimming removed 2 bases from V and 7 bases from J; junction bases left unmatched: 4. CDR3 length equals 13 residues. Germline V gives CDR1 DFQATT, CDR2 SNEGSKA (reference sequence). CDR3 sequence reads: CSARQGAGQPQHF. The DNA of the CDR3 is TGCAGTGCTAGACAGGGGGCAGGCCAGCCCCAGCATTTT.

In its sample, this clonotype was seen many times. The gene calls are TRBV29-1 and TRBJ2-1; 7 bases line up with TRBD2. The junction had 17 bases not matched to a gene; V was cut back by 6 bases and J by 9 bases. The CDR3 contains 15 residues. Germline CDR1 SQVTM, CDR2 ANQGSEA. This chain's CDR3 is CSVRGAASGRGEQFF. In nucleotides, the CDR3 is TGCAGCGTGAGGGGCGCGGCTAGCGGACGGGGTGAGCAGTTCTTC.

V usage is TRBV28 and J usage is TRBJ2-2, with a possible D match to TRBD2 (5 bases). The CDR3 is 16 residues long. Trimming left V 6 bases short and J 3 bases short, with 17 bases between. CDR1 and CDR2 from the germline V gene are MDHEN and SYDVKM. DNA for the CDR3: TGTGCCAGCAGCCATAGCGAGAGGCAGGACACCGGGGAGCTGTTTTTT. Translating it yields CASSHSERQDTGELFF.

The chain combines TRBV5-7 with TRBJ2-7; D call uncertain. TRBV5-7 carries the ORF label, with uncertain function. The germline V and J ends were trimmed by 3 bases and 3 bases, with 22 bases remaining between them. The CDR3 is 17 residues long. This CDR3 is CASSWVPGSLNIYEQYV. The DNA for the CDR3 is TGTGCCAGCAGCTGGGTACCAGGCTCCCTCAACATCTACGAGCAGTACGTC.

The chain joins TRBV20-1 to TRBJ2-3; 7 nucleotides agree with TRBD2. V dropped 5 bases and J dropped 5; count of bases not matched to a gene: 7. Germline V gene lookup returns CDR1 DFQATT and CDR2 SNEGSKA (reference sequence). The CDR3 sequence is 13 residues long. The CDR3 nucleotides read TGCAGTGCTGCCCGGGACTACATAGATACGCAGTATTTT. It specifies CSAARDYIDTQYF.

This clonotype has only a few counts. The V call is TRBV7-2, the J call TRBJ2-2, with TRBD2 matching 7 bases. After removal of 5 bases from V and 5 bases from J, the junction contained 11 bases not matched to a gene. CDR1 and CDR2 from the germline V gene are SGHTA and FQGNSA. The CDR3 runs to 16 residues. The CDR3 loop reads CASSRAGVAGTGELFF. Here the CDR3 DNA reads TGTGCCAGCAGCCGGGCGGGGGTGGCGGGGACCGGGGAGCTGTTTTTT.

This clonotype was detected only a few times. The chain joins TRBV18 to TRBJ2-1; D gene ambiguous. The CDR3 runs to 14 residues. Germline CDR1 and CDR2: KGHSH and LQKENI. Trimming removed 2 bases from V and 8 bases from J, with 13 bases in between. This CDR3 reads CASSPGRNVYEQFF. The DNA for the CDR3 is TGTGCCAGCTCACCAGGCAGGAACGTCTATGAGCAGTTCTTC.

This clonotype was recorded a few times. This chain links TRBV5-5 with TRBJ2-5, with TRBD1 as a possible D gene (5 bases). This CDR3 is built from 15 residues. Germline assignment: CDR1 SGHKS and CDR2 YYEKEE (reference sequence). The V gene lost 3 bases and the J gene lost 5 bases, with 17 bases spanning the gap. In nucleotides, the CDR3 is TGTGCCAGCAGCTCCATTACAGGCTCCCTGGAGACCCAGTACTTC. This codes for CASSSITGSLETQYF.

The sample holds many counts of this clonotype. The chain uses TRBV25-1 and TRBJ2-1; 8 bases fit TRBD2. Germline V gene sequence: CDR1 MGHDK, CDR2 SYGVNS. V was pared by 7 bases and J by 7 bases, with 12 bases of the junction left unmatched. The CDR3 runs to 15 residues. The CDR3 nucleotides are TGTGCCAGCACGCAAGCGGGAGTAGCCGGAAATGAGCAGTTCTTC. It is translated as CASTQAGVAGNEQFF.

J is TRBJ2-7 and V is TRBV10-3, with TRBD2 identical over 8 bases. The V and J ends lost 6 bases and 3 bases, in that order; junction bases with no gene match: 13. The CDR3 runs to 16 residues. Germline values: CDR1 ENHRY, CDR2 SYGVKD. This chain's CDR3 is CAIRTGGTAANYEQYF. CDR3 nucleotide sequence: TGTGCCATCAGGACGGGAGGGACGGCAGCGAACTACGAGCAGTACTTC.

This clonotype was observed a few times. This chain uses TRBV20-1 with TRBJ1-5; D call uncertain. V lost 6 bases to trimming and J lost 1 base, with 13 bases between them. The CDR3 length is 14 residues. Germline values: CDR1 DFQATT, CDR2 SNEGSKA (reference sequence). DNA for the CDR3: TGCAGTGCAACTGTATCCGGGAGCAATCAGCCCCAGCATTTT. It is translated as CSATVSGSNQPQHF.

The chain recombines TRBV6-2 or TRBV6-3 with TRBJ2-7, with D perhaps matching TRBD1 or TRBD2 (5 bases each). The CDR3 totals 13 residues. Deletions cut 5 bases from V and 2 bases from J, with 10 bases between. Germline V lookup: CDR1 MNHEY, CDR2 SVGEGT. In nucleotides, the CDR3 is TGTGCCAGCAGTAAAGGGACCCCCTACGAGCAGTACTTC. It codes for CASSKGTPYEQYF.

V and J are TRBV5-1 and TRBJ2-1, with 13 bases aligning to TRBD2. The V gene's germline CDR1 is SGHRS and CDR2 YFSETQ. The CDR3 spans 17 residues. Trimming cost V 0 bases and J 5 bases; bases outside gene matches: 5. CDR3 region: CASSLALLAGGNNEQFF. The CDR3, as DNA: TGCGCCAGCAGCTTGGCCCTACTAGCGGGGGGGAACAATGAGCAGTTCTTC. The complete variable domain, with remaining parts taken from reference TRBV5-1 and TRBJ2-1, reads KAGVTQTPRYLIKTRGQQVTLSCSPISGHRSVSWYQQTPGQGLQFLFEYFSETQRNKGNFPGRFSGRQFSNSRSEMNVSTLELGDSALYLCASSLALLAGGNNEQFFGPGTRLTVL.

The rearrangement links TRBV20-1 to TRBJ1-4; D gene uncertain. V lost 7 bases, J lost 8 bases, and 17 bases lay in between. The germline gives CDR1 DFQATT, CDR2 SNEGSKA (reference sequence). The CDR3 contains 13 residues. The CDR3 coding sequence is TGCAGTGTGTTGAGCACCGAAATAGAAAAACTGTTTTTT. Its protein product is CSVLSTEIEKLFF.

There are a few counts of this clonotype. The chain combines TRBV12-3 or TRBV12-4 with TRBJ1-6; weak D call: TRBD1 (5 bases). V lost 5 bases, J lost 7 bases, and 15 bases lay in between. This CDR3 is 15 amino acids long. This CDR3 reads CASSTGRPWNSPLHF. The CDR3 region has the DNA TGTGCCAGCAGTACGGGACGCCCTTGGAATTCACCCCTCCACTTT.

The chain is built from TRBV7-2 and TRBJ2-7; D gene unclear. V lost 5 bases and J 5 bases, leaving 16 bases between the germline ends. Germline V lookup: CDR1 SGHTA, CDR2 FQGNSA. The CDR3 spans 14 residues. CDR3 in DNA: TGTGCCAGCAGCATTTATGCCTCCGCCCACGAGCAGTACGTC. This gives the protein CASSIYASAHEQYV.

CDR3 in amino acids: CASRAGLGLSYNEQFF. The CDR3, as DNA: TGTGCCAGCAGGGCGGGACTTGGACTCTCCTACAATGAGCAGTTCTTC. The V and J genes are TRBV2 and TRBJ2-1; D possibly corresponds to TRBD2 (6 bases). Germline CDR1 is SNHLY and CDR2 is FYNNEI. This CDR3 has 16 residues. V gave up 6 bases and J gave up 0 bases, with 15 bases separating them.

The chain couples TRBV4-3 to TRBJ2-1, with D uncertain. The V gene's germline CDR1 is LGHNA and CDR2 YSLEER. With 1 base removed from V and 0 bases from J, the gap between germline ends came to 10 bases. This CDR3 comprises 16 residues. CDR3 amino acids: CASSQGPGHSYNEQFF. CDR3 in DNA: TGCGCCAGCAGCCAAGGTCCGGGCCACTCCTACAATGAGCAGTTCTTC.

This clonotype has more than one count but fewer than ten. CDR3 DNA: TGTGCCAGCAGTCACCGGACAGGGGTGAACACTGAAGCTTTCTTT. It specifies CASSHRTGVNTEAFF. This rearrangement joins TRBV28 to TRBJ1-1; 9 positions match TRBD1. V lost 5 bases to trimming and J lost 0 bases; unmatched junction nucleotides: 4. The CDR3 extends over 15 amino acids. Germline V gives CDR1 MDHEN, CDR2 SYDVKM.

The chain has TRBV19 and TRBJ1-1; possibly TRBD1 for D (6 bases). Trimming pared 3 bases from V and 6 bases from J, leaving 20 bases between. This CDR3 has 16 residues. CDR1 and CDR2 from the germline V gene are LNHDA and SQIVND (reference sequence). CDR3 nucleotides: TGTGCCAGTAGTATTGCGCGGCTTTTGGGGGCTGCTGAAGCTTTCTTT. Its protein is CASSIARLLGAAEAFF.

This clonotype was counted a few times. V and J are TRBV7-2 and TRBJ1-2; no clear D gene. CDR1 is SGHTA, CDR2 FQGNSA, per germline. This CDR3 comprises 16 residues. With 5 bases removed from V and 4 bases from J, the gap between germline ends came to 20 bases. DNA of the CDR3: TGTGCCAGCAGCCCGCCGGCCAGCAAGGGCAGCTATGGCTACACCTTC. This gives the protein CASSPPASKGSYGYTF.

The chain has TRBV6-1 and TRBJ2-3; TRBD2 is a possible D gene (5 bases). Germline V gives CDR1 MNHNS, CDR2 SASEGT. The CDR3 loop spans 15 amino acids. Trimming removed 4 bases from V and 2 bases from J, with 13 bases in between. The CDR3, as DNA: TGTGCCAGCAGTGTAAGGCGGGCACCCACAGATACGCAGTATTTT. Protein sequence: CASSVRRAPTDTQYF.